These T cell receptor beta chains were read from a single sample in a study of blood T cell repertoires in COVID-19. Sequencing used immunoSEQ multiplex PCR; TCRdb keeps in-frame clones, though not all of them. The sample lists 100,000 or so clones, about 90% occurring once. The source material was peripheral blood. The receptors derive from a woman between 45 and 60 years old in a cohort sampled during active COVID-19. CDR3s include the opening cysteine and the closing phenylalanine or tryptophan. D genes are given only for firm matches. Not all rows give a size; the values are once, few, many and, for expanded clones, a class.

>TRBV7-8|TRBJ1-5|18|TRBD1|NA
CASSLAWDSQNSNQPQHF
TGTGCCAGCAGCTTAGCCTGGGACAGCCAGAATAGCAATCAGCCCCAGCATTTT
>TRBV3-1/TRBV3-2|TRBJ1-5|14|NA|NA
CASSQLRGGQPQHF
TGTGCCAGCAGCCAGTTAAGGGGGGGTCAGCCCCAGCATTTT
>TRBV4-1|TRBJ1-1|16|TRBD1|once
CASSHTAPQGRAEAFF
TGCGCCAGCAGCCACACCGCACCACAGGGGAGAGCTGAAGCTTTCTTT
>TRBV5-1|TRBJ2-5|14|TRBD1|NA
CASSWGQGQETQYF
TGCGCCAGCAGCTGGGGACAGGGTCAAGAGACCCAGTACTTC
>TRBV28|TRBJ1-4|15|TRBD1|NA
CASSLQDRGSEKLFF
TGTGCCAGCAGTTTACAGGACAGGGGTAGTGAAAAACTGTTTTTT
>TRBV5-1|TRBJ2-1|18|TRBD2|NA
CASSATSGRASVSNEQFF
TGCGCCAGCAGCGCTACTAGCGGGAGGGCTTCAGTGAGCAATGAGCAGTTCTTC
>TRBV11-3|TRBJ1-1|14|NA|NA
CASSFQGPDTEAFF
TGTGCCAGCAGCTTTCAGGGGCCGGACACTGAAGCTTTCTTT
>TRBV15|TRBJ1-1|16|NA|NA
CATSRDRGSGNTEAFF
TGTGCCACCAGCAGAGACAGGGGATCTGGGAACACTGAAGCTTTCTTT
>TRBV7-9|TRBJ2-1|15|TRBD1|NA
CASSAWTGGRDEQFF
TGTGCCAGCAGCGCGTGGACAGGGGGTAGGGATGAGCAGTTCTTC
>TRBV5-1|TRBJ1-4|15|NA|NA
CASSFQGRGNEKLFF
TGCGCCAGCAGCTTCCAGGGAAGGGGAAATGAAAAACTGTTTTTT
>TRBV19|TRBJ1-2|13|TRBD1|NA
CASTRGQGNGYTF
TGTGCCAGTACGAGGGGACAGGGGAATGGCTACACCTTC
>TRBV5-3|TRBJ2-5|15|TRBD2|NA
CARSLGTSGLMAQYF
TGTGCCAGAAGCCTGGGGACTAGCGGGTTAATGGCCCAGTACTTC
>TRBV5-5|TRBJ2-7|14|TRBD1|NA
CASSLVGQGDEQYF
TGTGCCAGCAGCTTGGTGGGACAGGGGGACGAGCAGTACTTC
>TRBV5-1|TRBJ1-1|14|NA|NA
CASSPGHRNTEAFF
TGCGCCAGCAGCCCGGGACACCGGAACACTGAAGCTTTCTTT
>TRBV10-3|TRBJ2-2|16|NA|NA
CAISDTGASNTGELFF
TGTGCCATCAGTGATACGGGAGCCTCGAACACCGGGGAGCTGTTTTTT
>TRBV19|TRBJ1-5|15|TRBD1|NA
CASRSGDRGYQPQHF
TGTGCCAGTAGGTCCGGGGACAGGGGTTACCAGCCCCAGCATTTT
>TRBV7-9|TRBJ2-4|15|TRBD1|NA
CASSSATGGQNIQYF
TGTGCCAGCAGCTCCGCGACAGGGGGGCAAAACATTCAGTACTTC
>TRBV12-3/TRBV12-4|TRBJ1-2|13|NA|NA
CASSSSGRVGYTF
NA
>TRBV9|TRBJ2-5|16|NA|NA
CASSPSPHGIQETQYF
TGTGCCAGCAGCCCCAGCCCCCACGGGATTCAAGAGACCCAGTACTTC
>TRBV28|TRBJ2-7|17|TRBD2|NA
CASSPGLAGDGAYEQYF
TGTGCCAGCAGTCCTGGACTAGCGGGAGACGGGGCCTACGAGCAGTACTTC
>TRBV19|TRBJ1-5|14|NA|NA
CASTPDRGNQPQHF
TGTGCCAGTACCCCCGATCGGGGCAATCAGCCCCAGCATTTT
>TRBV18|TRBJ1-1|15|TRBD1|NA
CASSPTGQGTTEAFF
TGTGCCAGCTCACCAACTGGACAGGGAACCACTGAAGCTTTCTTT
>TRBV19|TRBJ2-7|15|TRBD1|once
CASSTGTAYSYEQYF
TGTGCCAGTAGTACCGGGACAGCCTACTCCTACGAGCAGTACTTC
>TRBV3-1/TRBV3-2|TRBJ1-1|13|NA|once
CASSQAGNTEAFF
TGTGCCAGCAGCCAAGCAGGGAACACTGAAGCTTTCTTT
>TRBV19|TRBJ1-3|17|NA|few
CASSRLVGAQAGNTIYF
TGTGCCAGTAGTAGGCTCGTGGGGGCGCAAGCTGGAAACACCATATATTTT
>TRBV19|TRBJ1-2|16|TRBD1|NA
CASRPGQNIVGYGYTF
TGTGCCAGCCGTCCGGGACAGAATATTGTTGGCTATGGCTACACCTTC
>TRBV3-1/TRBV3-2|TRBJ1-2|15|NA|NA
CASSGGIASNYGYTF
TGTGCCAGCAGCGGGGGGATAGCGTCCAACTATGGCTACACCTTC
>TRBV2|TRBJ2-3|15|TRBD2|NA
CASKGLAGITDTQYF
TGTGCCAGCAAGGGACTAGCGGGGATAACAGATACGCAGTATTTT
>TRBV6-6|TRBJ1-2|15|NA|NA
CASSISGGSPYGYTF
TGTGCCAGCAGTATCTCGGGAGGCAGCCCCTATGGCTACACCTTC
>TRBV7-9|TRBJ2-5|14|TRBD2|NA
CASSKLAGEETQYF
TGTGCCAGCAGCAAACTAGCGGGGGAAGAGACCCAGTACTTC
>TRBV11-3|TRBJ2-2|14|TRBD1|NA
CASSLGTGSGELFF
TGTGCCAGCAGCTTAGGGACAGGGTCCGGGGAGCTGTTTTTT
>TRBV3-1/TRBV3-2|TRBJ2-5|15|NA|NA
CASSQEAAGWETQYF
TGTGCCAGCAGCCAAGAGGCGGCGGGCTGGGAGACCCAGTACTTC
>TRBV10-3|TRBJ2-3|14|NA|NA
CAISQGTSTDTQYF
TGTGCCATATCGCAGGGGACGAGCACAGATACGCAGTATTTT
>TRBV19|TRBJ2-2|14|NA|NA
CASRPQGNAGELFF
TGTGCCAGTAGGCCTCAGGGAAATGCCGGGGAGCTGTTTTTT
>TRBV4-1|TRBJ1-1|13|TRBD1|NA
CASSPDRVTEAFF
TGCGCCAGCAGCCCCGACAGGGTCACTGAAGCTTTCTTT
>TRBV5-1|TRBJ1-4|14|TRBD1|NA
CASSPDRERGKLFF
TGCGCCAGCAGCCCGGACAGGGAAAGGGGAAAACTGTTTTTT
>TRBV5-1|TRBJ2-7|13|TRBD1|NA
CASSLDRADEQYF
TGCGCCAGCAGCTTAGACAGGGCGGACGAGCAGTACTTC
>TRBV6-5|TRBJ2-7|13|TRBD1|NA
CASTWQGAHEQYF
TGTGCCAGCACTTGGCAGGGGGCCCACGAGCAGTACTTC
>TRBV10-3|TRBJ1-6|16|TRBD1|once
CAISTMGQGSSSPLHF
TGTGCCATCAGTACTATGGGACAGGGTTCGTCCTCACCCCTCCACTTT
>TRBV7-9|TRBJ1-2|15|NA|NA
CASSPGHLRNYGYTF
TGTGCCAGCAGCCCTGGACATCTCCGCAACTATGGCTACACCTTC
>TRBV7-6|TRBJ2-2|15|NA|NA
CASSPQEVSTGELFF
TGTGCCAGCAGCCCTCAGGAGGTCTCCACCGGGGAGCTGTTTTTT
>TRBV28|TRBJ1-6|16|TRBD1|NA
CASNTGTGGYRSPLHF
TGTGCCAGCAACACCGGGACAGGGGGTTATCGGTCACCCCTCCACTTT
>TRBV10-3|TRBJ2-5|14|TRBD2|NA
CATRIGSGFETQYF
TGTGCCACCCGTATTGGTAGCGGGTTTGAGACCCAGTACTTC
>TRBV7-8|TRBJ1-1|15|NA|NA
CASSLVSRGNTEAFF
TGTGCCAGCAGCCTAGTCTCCCGGGGGAACACTGAAGCTTTCTTT
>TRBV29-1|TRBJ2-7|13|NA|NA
CSATTDTTYEQYF
TGCAGCGCTACGACAGATACAACCTACGAGCAGTACTTC
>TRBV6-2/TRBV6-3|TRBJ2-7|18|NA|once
CASSYSTSRRANSYEQYF
TGTGCCAGCAGTTACTCAACTAGCAGGAGGGCTAATTCCTACGAGCAGTACTTC
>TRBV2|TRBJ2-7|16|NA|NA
CASSENGPHPIYEQYF
TGTGCCAGCAGTGAAAACGGTCCCCATCCCATTTACGAGCAGTACTTC
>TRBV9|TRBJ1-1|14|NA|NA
CASSVGTLNTEAFF
TGTGCCAGCAGCGTAGGGACACTGAACACTGAAGCTTTCTTT
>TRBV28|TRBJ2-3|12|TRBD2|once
CASSPGRDTQYF
TGTGCCAGCAGCCCCGGGAGGGATACGCAGTATTTT
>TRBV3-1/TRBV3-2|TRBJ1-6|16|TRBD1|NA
CASSQSGGTGGSPLHF
TGTGCCAGCAGCCAAAGTGGGGGGACAGGGGGCTCACCCCTCCACTTT
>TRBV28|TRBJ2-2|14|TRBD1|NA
CASRETGNSGELFF
TGTGCCAGCAGGGAGACAGGGAACTCCGGGGAGCTGTTTTTT
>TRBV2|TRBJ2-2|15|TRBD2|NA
CASSDRTGRAGELFF
TGTGCCAGCAGTGATCGGACGGGGAGGGCCGGGGAGCTGTTTTTT
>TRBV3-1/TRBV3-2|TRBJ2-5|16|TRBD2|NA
CASSQGTSGSEETQYF
TGTGCCAGCAGCCAAGGGACTAGCGGGAGTGAAGAGACCCAGTACTTC
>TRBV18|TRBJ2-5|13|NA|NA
CASSPPVGETQYF
TGTGCCAGCTCACCACCGGTGGGCGAGACCCAGTACTTC
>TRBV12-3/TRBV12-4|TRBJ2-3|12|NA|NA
CASSPRTDTQYF
TGTGCCAGCAGTCCCCGGACAGATACGCAGTATTTT